The clone carrying this T cell receptor beta chain was detected many times. The record originates from a study of neurological immune-mediated disorders. With 5 bases removed from V and 10 bases from J, the gap between germline ends came to 9 bases. This CDR3 comprises 12 residues. TCRdb reprocessed the 5' RACE reads via MiXCR and lists one record per CDR3 protein. The table shows about 58,000 distinct CDR3 sequences, with about 3.3% occurring only once. The sequence was collected from a woman aged 60-75 years with multiple sclerosis. Sequenced input: PBMCs. This chain links TRBV12-3 or TRBV12-4 with TRBJ1-6; D gene uncertain. The CDR3: CASSLGESPLHF. The CDR3 coding sequence is TGTGCCAGCAGTCTTGGGGAATCACCCCTCCACTTT.